One sample yielded the 5 T cell receptor beta chains listed below, sequenced in a study of shared clonotypes between healthy human individuals. CD8 cells regarded as naive lacked CD45RO, were positively chosen for CCR7, and omitted terminally differentiated effector memory CD45RA+ cells. The table came from immunoSEQ multiplex PCR; TCRdb's copy has only in-frame clones and leaves some out. The sample contains roughly 2,000,000 clones, just under 95% of which appear only once. Sequencing input: naive CD8+ T cells sorted from blood. All receptors derive from a man between 18 and 35 years old in good health.

The chain couples TRBV7-9 to TRBJ2-3; D is undetermined. The germline V gene encodes CDR1 SEHNR and CDR2 FQNEAQ (reference sequence). V was clipped by 5 bases and J by 1 base, with 10 bases between them. The CDR3 is made up of 14 amino acids. The CDR3 DNA follows: TGTGCCAGCAGCCCAACTCAGGGCACAGATACGCAGTATTTT. Translation gives CASSPTQGTDTQYF.

The V and J genes are TRBV7-9 and TRBJ2-7, with 13 bases aligning to TRBD2. Per the germline V gene, CDR1 is SEHNR and CDR2 is FQNEAQ (reference sequence). The CDR3 is 18 residues long. V trimming: 3 bases; J trimming: 3 bases; junction bases outside the gene matches: 11. As DNA, the CDR3 is TGTGCCAGCAGCTTTTTTGGGGGACTAGCGGGGCCAGACTACGAGCAGTACTTC. Translating gives CASSFFGGLAGPDYEQYF.

The chain has TRBV18 and TRBJ2-5, with a tentative D call TRBD2 (5 bases). The V gene lost 0 bases and the J gene lost 7 bases, with 12 bases spanning the gap. The CDR3 loop spans 14 amino acids. CDR1 KGHSH and CDR2 LQKENI come from the germline V gene. The CDR3 reads CASSPPPSEGTQYF. The CDR3, as DNA: TGTGCCAGCTCACCACCACCCTCCGAGGGGACCCAGTACTTC. Full variable domain (missing parts from reference TRBV18 and TRBJ2-5): NAGVMQNPRHLVRRRGQEARLRCSPMKGHSHVYWYRQLPEEGLKFMVYLQKENIIDESGMPKERFSAEFPKEGPSILRIQQVVRGDSAAYFCASSPPPSEGTQYFGPGTRLLVL.

The chain combines TRBV7-9 with TRBJ1-4, with 7 positions matching TRBD1. Unmatched junction bases numbered 8, after V lost 5 bases and J lost 8 bases. The germline V gene encodes CDR1 SEHNR and CDR2 FQNEAQ (reference sequence). The CDR3 is 14 residues long. The CDR3 loop reads CASSPTGVEEKLFF. In DNA form, the CDR3 reads TGTGCCAGCAGCCCTACAGGGGTGGAGGAAAAACTGTTTTTT. The full variable domain, rest sourced from reference TRBV7-9 and TRBJ1-4, is DTGVSQNPRHKITKRGQNVTFRCDPISEHNRLYWYRQTLGQGPEFLTYFQNEAQLEKSRLLSDRFSAERPKGSFSTLEIQRTEQGDSAMYLCASSPTGVEEKLFFGSGTQLSVL.

The chain employs TRBV28 and TRBJ1-1; 7 bases agree with TRBD1. Germline CDR1 MDHEN, CDR2 SYDVKM. CDR3 length: 11 amino acids. V shed 8 bases, J shed 4 bases, and the junction held 1 base outside the gene matches. The CDR3 sequence: CASQGVTEAFF. For the CDR3, the DNA is TGTGCCAGCCAGGGGGTCACTGAAGCTTTCTTT.